The sequence of this T cell receptor (beta chain) was determined in a study of shared clonotypes between healthy human individuals. TCRdb keeps only in-frame clones here, not all; method: immunoSEQ multiplex PCR. The sample carries 550,000 to 700,000 clones, roughly 72% recorded once. This clone has just one count. This CDR3 comprises 14 residues. Germline trimming cut 0 bases from V and 7 bases from J; bases unmatched to any gene: 4. Looked up from germline, CDR1 is SGHRS and CDR2 is YFSETQ. This clonotype originated in a woman in her 30s in good health. The rearrangement joins TRBV5-1 to TRBJ1-2, with 9 bases matching TRBD1. The sample comprised memory CD4+ T cells sorted from blood. The sample's subset: CD45RA-negative fraction. CDR3 residues: CASSLVTGGGGYTF. CDR3 DNA: TGCGCCAGCAGCTTGGTTACAGGGGGCGGTGGCTACACCTTC. Based on the CDR3 plus reference TRBV5-1 and TRBJ1-2, the full variable domain is KAGVTQTPRYLIKTRGQQVTLSCSPISGHRSVSWYQQTPGQGLQFLFEYFSETQRNKGNFPGRFSGRQFSNSRSEMNVSTLELGDSALYLCASSLVTGGGGYTFGSGTRLTVV.